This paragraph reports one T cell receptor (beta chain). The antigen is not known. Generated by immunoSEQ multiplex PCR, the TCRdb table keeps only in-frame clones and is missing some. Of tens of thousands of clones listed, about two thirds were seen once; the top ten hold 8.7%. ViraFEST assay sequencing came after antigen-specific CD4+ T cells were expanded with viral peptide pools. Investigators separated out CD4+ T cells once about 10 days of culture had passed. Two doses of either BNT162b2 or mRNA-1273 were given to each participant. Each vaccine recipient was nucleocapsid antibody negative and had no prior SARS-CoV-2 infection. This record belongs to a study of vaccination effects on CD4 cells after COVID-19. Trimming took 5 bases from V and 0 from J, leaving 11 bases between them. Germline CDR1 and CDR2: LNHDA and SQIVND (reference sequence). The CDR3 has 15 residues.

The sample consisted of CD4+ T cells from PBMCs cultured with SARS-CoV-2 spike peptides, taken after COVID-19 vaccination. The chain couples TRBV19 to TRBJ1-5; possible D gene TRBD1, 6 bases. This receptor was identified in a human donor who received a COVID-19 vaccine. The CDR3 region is CASSGQLYSNQPQHF. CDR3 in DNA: TGTGCCAGTAGTGGACAGCTCTATAGCAATCAGCCCCAGCATTTT.